A single sample gave rise to the 19 T cell receptor beta chains below, sequenced in a study of blood T cells in healthy people across ages. Alongside a J-beta primer mix, a sample-barcoded 5' primer served in a second PCR lasting about 7 to 11 cycles. Using its own MiXCR run on the 5' RACE reads, TCRdb lists one record per CDR3 protein. The top ten hold approximately 40% of the sample, which has more than 650,000 distinct CDR3 sequences, about 53% seen once. The sequenced sample consisted of blood. The receptors come from a man at least 80 years old in good health.

V and J are TRBV10-3 and TRBJ2-3; D not certain. The germline gives CDR1 ENHRY, CDR2 SYGVKD. V shed 6 bases and J shed 3 bases, with 4 bases lying between them. The CDR3 totals 11 residues. The CDR3 DNA follows: TGTGCCATCAGCAAAACAGATACGCAGTATTTT. Protein product: CAISKTDTQYF.

This clonotype has more than one count but fewer than ten. The V call is TRBV29-1, the J call TRBJ2-7; 10 bases are a match to TRBD2. Germline CDR1 reads SQVTM; CDR2 reads ANQGSEA. Trimming cost V 0 bases and J 7 bases; bases outside gene matches: 9. The CDR3 has 15 residues. The CDR3, as DNA: TGCAGCGTTGAAGATGCTAGCGGGAGTATGTATGAGCAGTACTTC. This sequence encodes CSVEDASGSMYEQYF.

The CDR3 protein is CASRGESTDTQYF. CDR3 in DNA: TGTGCCAGCAGGGGGGAGAGCACAGATACGCAGTATTTT. The chain employs TRBV6-1 and TRBJ2-3; D possibly matches TRBD1 or TRBD2 (5 bases each). This CDR3 has 13 amino acids. V was trimmed by 6 bases and J by 0 bases, leaving 7 bases between them. Germline lookup yields CDR1 MNHNS and CDR2 SASEGT.

A word on this clonotype: A much larger clonotype is one base distant, so this may be a read error. The chain recombines TRBV2 with TRBJ2-1; D is ambiguous. CDR3 length: 12 residues. The germline gives CDR1 SNHLY, CDR2 FYNNEI. The V end lost 8 bases, the J end lost 3 bases, and 8 bases lay between the germline ends. The CDR3 protein is CASYGDYNEQFF. For the CDR3, the DNA is TGTGCCAGCTATGGGGACTACAATGAGCAGTTCTTC.

This clonotype was picked up a small number of times. The rearrangement links TRBV10-3 to TRBJ1-5; D ambiguous. Trimming cost V 8 bases and J 2 bases, with 10 bases left between them. The CDR3 is 13 amino acids. Germline CDR1 is ENHRY and CDR2 is SYGVKD. The CDR3 DNA reads as TGTGCCATCTCGGCTCCTGGCAATCAGCCCCAGCATTTT. This gives the protein CAISAPGNQPQHF.

In its sample, this clonotype was seen a few times. The rearrangement uses TRBV5-1 and TRBJ2-1, with 14 bases lining up with TRBD2. Germline CDR1 is SGHRS and CDR2 is YFSETQ. The CDR3 sequence is 14 residues long. J gave up 6 bases and V 8 bases, and 4 bases lay outside the gene matches. Written as DNA, the CDR3 is TGCGCCAGTACCGGGACTAGCGGGGGCAATGAGCAGTTCTTC. Protein: CASTGTSGGNEQFF.

This clonotype has a single count. The genes are TRBV20-1 and TRBJ2-5; 9 nucleotides align to TRBD2. Germline trimming cut 0 bases from V and 4 bases from J; bases unmatched to any gene: 6. This CDR3 region has 15 residues. Germline CDR1 is DFQATT and CDR2 is SNEGSKA (reference sequence). The chain's CDR3 is CSARDPLAGAETQYF. As DNA, the CDR3 is TGCAGTGCTAGAGACCCTTTAGCGGGAGCAGAGACCCAGTACTTC.

This clonotype was seen more than once but under ten times. CDR3 region: CASSLEQGGSYNEQFF. The CDR3 nucleotides read TGTGCCAGCAGCCTGGAACAGGGTGGTTCCTACAATGAGCAGTTCTTC. The chain combines TRBV5-5 with TRBJ2-1; TRBD1 might be the D (6 bases). CDR1 is SGHKS and CDR2 is YYEKEE in the germline V gene (reference sequence). V dropped 4 bases and J dropped 1 base, with 15 bases sitting between them. This CDR3 is 16 amino acids long.

This chain connects TRBV29-1 to TRBJ1-4; TRBD1 matches 10 bases. V gave up 5 bases and J gave up 10 bases; unmatched junction bases: 7. Germline CDR1 and CDR2: SQVTM and ANQGSEA. The CDR3 spans 13 residues. Here the CDR3 DNA reads TGCAGCGTTCGGGACAGGGGCACCCGAAAACTGTTTTTT. This encodes CSVRDRGTRKLFF.

This clonotype was seen more than once but under ten times. V usage is TRBV24-1 and J usage is TRBJ2-7; no clear D gene. This CDR3 contains 13 residues. Germline V gene data show CDR1 as KGHDR and CDR2 as SFDVKD. Trimming pared 9 bases from V and 6 bases from J, leaving 17 bases between. The CDR3 loop is CATLSPRIAEQYF. The CDR3 bases are TGTGCCACCTTATCACCCAGGATTGCCGAGCAGTACTTC.

This clonotype has only a few counts. This chain uses TRBV30 with TRBJ2-7; D is tentatively TRBD1 or TRBD2 (5 bases each). Germline CDR1 GTSNPN, CDR2 SVGIG (reference sequence). V was cut by 3 bases and J by 6 bases, with 12 bases left in between. The CDR3 covers 12 residues. DNA for the CDR3: TGTGCCTGGAGGCGGGCCGGGGCCGAGCAGTACTTC. It is translated as CAWRRAGAEQYF.

DNA for the CDR3: TGTGCCAGCAGCCGGGGGATACAGAATTCACCCCTCCACTTT. Protein: CASSRGIQNSPLHF. The rearrangement links TRBV14 to TRBJ1-6; D possibly corresponds to TRBD1 (5 bases). The CDR3 loop spans 14 amino acids. In germline, CDR1 is SGHDN, CDR2 FVKESK. Trimming took 4 bases from V and 7 from J, leaving 11 bases between them.

The genes are TRBV20-1 and TRBJ2-3; 13 nucleotides line up with TRBD2. V trimming: 5 bases; J trimming: 4 bases; junction bases outside the gene matches: 6. The V gene's germline CDR1 is DFQATT and CDR2 SNEGSKA (reference sequence). This CDR3 region has 15 residues. In DNA form, the CDR3 reads TGCAGTGCTGGCCCACTAGCGGGAGGGGCAGATACGCAGTATTTT. Protein sequence: CSAGPLAGGADTQYF.

The gene calls are TRBV7-8 and TRBJ2-1; no definite D call. This CDR3 has 14 amino acids. The germline gives CDR1 SGHVS, CDR2 FQNEAQ. The V end was cut by 4 bases, the J end by 2 bases, with 9 bases between. The CDR3 DNA reads TGTGCCAGCAGCTCGGCGGACGCCTACAATGAGCAGTTCTTC. Encoded protein: CASSSADAYNEQFF.

The CDR3 here is CASSLGRGAVQPQHF. CDR3 nucleotides: TGTGCCAGCAGCTTGGGGAGGGGCGCGGTTCAGCCCCAGCATTTT. The chain links TRBV5-6 to TRBJ1-5, with D possibly TRBD1 on 5 matching bases. CDR1 and CDR2 from the germline V gene are SGHDT and YYEEEE. The CDR3 has 15 amino acids. V dropped 0 bases and J dropped 6 bases, with 13 bases sitting between them.

The gene calls are TRBV7-9 and TRBJ1-1; D ambiguous. The CDR3 runs 14 residues. Between the trimmed V and J ends, which lost 4 bases and 3 bases, there was a span of 12 bases. Germline CDR1 is SEHNR and CDR2 is FQNEAQ (reference sequence). The CDR3 region has the DNA TGTGCCAGCAGCTCCGTAGGGAGGGACACTGAAGCTTTCTTT. This translates into CASSSVGRDTEAFF.

This rearrangement joins TRBV6-5 to TRBJ2-5, with D unresolved. Germline CDR1 reads MNHEY; CDR2 reads SVGAGI. The germline V and J ends were trimmed by 0 bases and 10 bases, with 15 bases remaining between them. The CDR3 covers 14 residues. The DNA of the CDR3 is TGTGCCAGCAGTTACTCGCAAGATCTCACGGGCCAGTACTTC. This translates into CASSYSQDLTGQYF.

This clonotype was observed once. The chain recombines TRBV12-5 with TRBJ2-7, with a tentative D call TRBD2 (5 bases). Trimming left V 7 bases short and J 0 bases short, with 13 bases between. Germline V lookup: CDR1 LGHNT, CDR2 FRNRAP. CDR3 length: 14 amino acids. The DNA for the CDR3 is TGTGCTAGTGACTCCGGGATCTTCTCCTACGAGCAGTACTTC. Its translation: CASDSGIFSYEQYF.

Remarks on this clonotype: One end of the junction is discordant with germline, which a read error may explain. The J gene is TRBJ2-4, the V gene TRBV18; D unclear. Germline CDR1 is KGHSH and CDR2 is LQKENI. The CDR3 covers 14 residues. This chain's CDR3 is CASPPPRTIREQYF. The CDR3 DNA follows: TGTGCCAGCCCACCACCTAGGACGATCCGAGAGCAGTACTTC. Looking up the rest from reference TRBV18 and TRBJ2-4 gives the full variable domain: NAGVMQNPRHLVRRRGQEARLRCSPMKGHSHVYWYRQLPEEGLKFMVYLQKENIIDESGMPKERFSAEFPKEGPSILRIQQVVRGDSAAYFCASPPPRTIREQYFGAGTRLSVL.